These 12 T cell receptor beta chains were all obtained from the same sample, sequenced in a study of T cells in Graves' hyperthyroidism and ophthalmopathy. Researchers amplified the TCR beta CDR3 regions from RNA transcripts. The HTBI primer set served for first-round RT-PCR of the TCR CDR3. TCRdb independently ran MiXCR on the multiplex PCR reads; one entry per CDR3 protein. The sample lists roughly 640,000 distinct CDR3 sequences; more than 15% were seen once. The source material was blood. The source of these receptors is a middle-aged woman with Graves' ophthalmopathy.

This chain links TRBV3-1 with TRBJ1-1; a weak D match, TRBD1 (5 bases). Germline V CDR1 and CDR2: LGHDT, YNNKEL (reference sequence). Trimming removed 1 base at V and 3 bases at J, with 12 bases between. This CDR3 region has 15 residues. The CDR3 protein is CASSQGHRGDTEAFF. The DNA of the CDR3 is TGTGCCAGCAGCCAAGGTCACAGAGGGGACACTGAAGCTTTCTTT.

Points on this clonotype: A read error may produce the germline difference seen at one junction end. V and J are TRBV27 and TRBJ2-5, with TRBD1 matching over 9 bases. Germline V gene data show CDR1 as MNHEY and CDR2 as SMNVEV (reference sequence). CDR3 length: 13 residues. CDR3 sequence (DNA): TGTGCCAGCAGTCGACAGGGGGGAGAGATCCAGTACTTC. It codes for CASSRQGGEIQYF.

The CDR3 region has the DNA TGTGCCAGCAGTGAGACTAGCGGGGTTCGGGATACGCAGTATTTT. It specifies CASSETSGVRDTQYF. V is TRBV6-1 and J is TRBJ2-3, with 11 bases lining up with TRBD2. J gave up 6 bases and V 3 bases, and 5 bases lay outside the gene matches. This CDR3 is built from 15 residues. Germline CDR1 reads MNHNS; CDR2 reads SASEGT.

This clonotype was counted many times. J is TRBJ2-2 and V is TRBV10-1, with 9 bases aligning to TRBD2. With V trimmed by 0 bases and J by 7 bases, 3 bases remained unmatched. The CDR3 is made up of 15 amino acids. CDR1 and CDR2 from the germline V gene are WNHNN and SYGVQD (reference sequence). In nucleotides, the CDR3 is TGCGCCAGCAGTGAGTCGCTAGCGGGAAGCGGGGAGCTGTTTTTT. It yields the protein CASSESLAGSGELFF.

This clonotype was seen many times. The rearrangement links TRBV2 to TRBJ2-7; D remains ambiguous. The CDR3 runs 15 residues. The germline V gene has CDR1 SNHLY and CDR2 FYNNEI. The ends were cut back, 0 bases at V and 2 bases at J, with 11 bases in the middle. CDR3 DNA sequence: TGTGCCAGCAGTGAAGCGCTTTTAGGCACCTACGAGCAGTACTTC. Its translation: CASSEALLGTYEQYF.

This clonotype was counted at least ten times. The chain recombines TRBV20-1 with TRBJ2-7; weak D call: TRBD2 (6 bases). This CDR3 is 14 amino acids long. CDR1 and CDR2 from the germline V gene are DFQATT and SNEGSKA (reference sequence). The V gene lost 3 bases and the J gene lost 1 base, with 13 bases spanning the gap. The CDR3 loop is CSASAGTVSYEQYF. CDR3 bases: TGCAGTGCTAGCGCCGGGACTGTTTCCTACGAGCAGTACTTC.

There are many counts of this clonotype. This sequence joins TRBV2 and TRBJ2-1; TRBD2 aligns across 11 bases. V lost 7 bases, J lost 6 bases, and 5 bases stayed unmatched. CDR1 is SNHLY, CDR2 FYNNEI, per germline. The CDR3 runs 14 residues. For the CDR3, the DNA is TGTGCCAGCAACCCCGGGACTAGCGGCAATGAGCAGTTCTTC. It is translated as CASNPGTSGNEQFF.

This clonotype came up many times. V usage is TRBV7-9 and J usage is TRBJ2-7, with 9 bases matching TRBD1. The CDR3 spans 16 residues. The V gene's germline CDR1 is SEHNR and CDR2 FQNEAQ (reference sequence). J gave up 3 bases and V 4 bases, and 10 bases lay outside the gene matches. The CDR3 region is CASSSWRPGQGYEQYF. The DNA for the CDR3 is TGTGCCAGCAGCTCGTGGCGTCCGGGACAGGGCTACGAGCAGTACTTC.

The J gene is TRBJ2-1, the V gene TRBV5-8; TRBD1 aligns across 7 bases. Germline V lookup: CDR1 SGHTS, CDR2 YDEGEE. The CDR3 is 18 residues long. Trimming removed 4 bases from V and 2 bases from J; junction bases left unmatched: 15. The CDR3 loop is CASSHWDSSEVPYNEQFF. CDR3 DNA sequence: TGTGCCAGCAGCCACTGGGACAGTTCGGAGGTTCCCTACAATGAGCAGTTCTTC. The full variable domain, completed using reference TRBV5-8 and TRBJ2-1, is EAGVTQSPTHLIKTRGQQATLRCSPISGHTSVYWYQQALGLGLQFLLWYDEGEERNRGNFPPRFSGRQFPNYSSELNVNALELEDSALYLCASSHWDSSEVPYNEQFFGPGTRLTVL.

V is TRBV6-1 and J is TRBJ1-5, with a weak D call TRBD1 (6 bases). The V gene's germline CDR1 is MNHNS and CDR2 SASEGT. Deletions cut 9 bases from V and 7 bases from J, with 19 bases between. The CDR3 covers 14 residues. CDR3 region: CASREAGEVQPQHF. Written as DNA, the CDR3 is TGTGCCAGTAGGGAGGCAGGGGAGGTCCAGCCCCAGCATTTT.

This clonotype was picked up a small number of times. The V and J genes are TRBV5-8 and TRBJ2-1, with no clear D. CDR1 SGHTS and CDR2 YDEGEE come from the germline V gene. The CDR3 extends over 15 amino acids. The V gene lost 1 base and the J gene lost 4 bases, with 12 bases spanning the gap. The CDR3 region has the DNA TGTGCCAGCAGCTTGTCTAGACCCTGGTACAATGAGCAGTTCTTC. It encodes CASSLSRPWYNEQFF.

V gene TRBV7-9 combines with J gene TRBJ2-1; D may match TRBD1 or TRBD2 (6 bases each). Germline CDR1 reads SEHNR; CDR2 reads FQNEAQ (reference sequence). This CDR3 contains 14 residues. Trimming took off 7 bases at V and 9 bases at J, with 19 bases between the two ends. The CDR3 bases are TGTGCCAGCAACGGGGGCAGGGAGGCGTTTGAGCAGTTCTTC. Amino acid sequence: CASNGGREAFEQFF.